Here is one TCR beta chain with its context. Its antigen is still unknown. No much larger clonotype is one base removed from it; base qualities were not supplied. The data belong to a study of T cells in localized non-small cell lung cancer (dated by TCRdb to 2018 to 2021). Background on the whole study: Comparing tumors with uninvolved tumor-adjacent lungs, the study looked at the T cell repertoires of about 240 patients with early-stage NSCLC. The cohort was made up of 236 treatment-naive NSCLC patients whose localized lung tumors had been resected. The mean age of the NSCLC patients was less than 70 years, with 120 to 150 men and around 100 women.

The immunoSEQ Assay was used to sequence TCR beta CDR3 regions from DNA. Regarding the original processing steps: T cell density was computed as TCR beta template counts normalized to usable DNA estimated by amplifying housekeeping genes. Richness was estimated with the preseqR package, extrapolating to 400,000 templates for PBMC samples and 120,000 templates for tissue samples. Clonality was defined by subtracting Pielou's evenness from one. To identify tissue-enriched TCRs, differential abundance testing was run on productive amino-acid clonotypes with a minimum total count of 5 and an alpha of 0.1. Repertoire overlap between compartments was quantified with the Jaccard Index and Morisita Overlap Index. TCR beta CDR3s were clustered by GLIPH together with public tetramer-defined viral CDR3s, and at least three viral sequences plus V-gene enrichment were required for viral motifs. TCRdb carries this immuneACCESS record with in-frame sequences only. Its versions omit some clonotypes, under half of them owing to an unresolved V gene in the studies checked, with the rest unexplained. V, J and clone size are taken as reported in that table, and D and trimming were inferred from the DNA itself. This sample gives around 90,000 clones in total; 80% of them show up just once. The top ten clones comprise over 15% of the sample.

At diagnosis, tumor, uninvolved tumor-adjacent lung and peripheral blood were collected and then preserved as a mix of FFPE and fresh-frozen material. Blood samples were analyzed as peripheral blood mononuclear cells for TCR repertoire profiling. The paper as a whole reports these results and caveats: Longer overall survival was associated with higher T cell density in blood, whereas shorter survival was associated with higher clonality in adjacent lung. A median of about 50 of the top 100 tumor clones turned up in the paired uninvolved adjacent lung, and approximately 30 of those clones also ranked among the top 100 of that same adjacent lung. Since the design was exploratory, TCR variables were selected using unadjusted p-values with no false-discovery rate correction. Uninvolved tumor-adjacent lung showed the highest T cell clonality, higher than tumor, which suggests more focused antigenic responses in the uninvolved tumor-adjacent lung. Because multi-region tumor sequencing was not performed, intratumor heterogeneity could not be ruled out.

This TCR was recovered from a man between 40 and 75 years old with stage II squamous cell lung carcinoma. Specimen: PBMCs, collected before any cancer treatment.

The DNA is TGTGCCAGCAGCCACCCCGAAGGGACAGGGGCGGACAATCAGCCCCAGCATTTT. It is translated as CASSHPEGTGADNQPQHF. The chain links TRBV9 with TRBJ1-5; the junction holds 10 bases that match TRBD1. From the cysteine up to the phenylalanine, the CDR3 has a length of 18 residues. Here the CDR3 DNA is all that survives: 54 bases in frame from base 1. The V end gives up 4 bases and the J end 3 bases, leaving 13 bases in the junction not matched to a gene. The germline V gene specifies SGDLS as CDR1 and YYNGEE as CDR2.